The 22 T cell receptor beta chains reported below all come from one sample, sequenced in a study of cytomegalovirus exposure and HLA in healthy donors. In the PCR, 60 Vbeta and 13 Jbeta primers were used. Clones were read by immunoSEQ multiplex PCR, and TCRdb kept only the in-frame ones, dropping some. The repertoire has 150,000 to 200,000 clones, 75% to 90% of them found once; the top ten carry approximately 8.5%. Sample: PBMCs. These receptors originate from a young man in good health and CMV-seropositive.

The chain has TRBV5-4 and TRBJ2-7; D unclear. CDR3 length: 14 amino acids. Per germline, CDR1 SGHNT and CDR2 YYREEE (reference sequence). Between the trimmed V and J ends, which lost 6 bases and 0 bases, there was a span of 13 bases. As DNA, the CDR3 is TGTGCCAGCACCCCGACACCTCGCTCCTACGAGCAGTACTTC. Protein: CASTPTPRSYEQYF.

This sequence joins TRBV12-5 and TRBJ1-5, with 7 bases that match TRBD1. The CDR3 runs to 14 residues. CDR1 and CDR2 from the germline V gene are LGHNT and FRNRAP. The V and J ends lost 5 bases and 6 bases, in that order; junction bases with no gene match: 7. For the CDR3, the DNA is TGTGCTAGTGGTCCCCAGGGGGGCGGTCAGCCCCAGCATTTT. Translation gives CASGPQGGGQPQHF.

This clone was detected only once. V is TRBV5-8 and J is TRBJ2-1, with D possibly being TRBD2 (6 bases). V dropped 2 bases and J dropped 8 bases, with 14 bases sitting between them. CDR1 is SGHTS and CDR2 is YDEGEE in the germline V gene. CDR3 length equals 14 residues. This CDR3 reads CASSFERAHYEQFF. As DNA, the CDR3 is TGTGCCAGCAGCTTCGAGCGGGCCCATTATGAGCAGTTCTTC. The full variable domain, rest sourced from reference TRBV5-8 and TRBJ2-1, is EAGVTQSPTHLIKTRGQQATLRCSPISGHTSVYWYQQALGLGLQFLLWYDEGEERNRGNFPPRFSGRQFPNYSSELNVNALELEDSALYLCASSFERAHYEQFFGPGTRLTVL.

The chain is built from TRBV2 and TRBJ1-5; tentative D call: TRBD1 (6 bases). V gave up 5 bases and J gave up 4 bases, with 12 bases separating them. From germline, CDR1 is SNHLY and CDR2 FYNNEI. The CDR3 runs 14 residues. Written as DNA, the CDR3 is TGTGCCAGCAGTTTGTGGACAGAAAATCAGCCCCAGCATTTT. As protein: CASSLWTENQPQHF. Full variable domain (rest looked up from reference TRBV2 and TRBJ1-5): EPEVTQTPSHQVTQMGQEVILRCVPISNHLYFYWYRQILGQKVEFLVSFYNNEISEKSEIFDDQFSVERPDGSNFTLKIRSTKLEDSAMYFCASSLWTENQPQHFGDGTRLSIL.

The chain uses TRBV5-1 and TRBJ2-7; TRBD1 aligns across 8 bases. CDR1 and CDR2 (germline): SGHRS, YFSETQ. Trimming at V came to 5 bases and at J to 5 bases, leaving 9 bases not matched to a gene. The CDR3 loop spans 14 amino acids. CDR3 protein: CASRVTGVVHEQYF. In DNA, the CDR3 is TGCGCCAGCAGGGTGACAGGGGTGGTCCACGAGCAGTACTTC.

V gene TRBV27 combines with J gene TRBJ1-2, with 8 bases identical to TRBD1. The V segment lost 6 bases and the J segment 3 bases; nucleotides outside the gene matches: 6. Germline V gives CDR1 MNHEY, CDR2 SMNVEV (reference sequence). The CDR3 length is 14 residues. The CDR3 DNA follows: TGTGCCAGCAGGCCCGGACAGGGATACTATGGCTACACCTTC. Translating it yields CASRPGQGYYGYTF.

Within the sample, this clone is medium-sized. The genes are TRBV5-4 and TRBJ2-2; no firm D call. The CDR3 extends over 15 amino acids. Germline V gene data show CDR1 as SGHNT and CDR2 as YYREEE (reference sequence). V shed 0 bases and J shed 1 base, with 7 bases lying between them. CDR3 in DNA: TGTGCCAGCAGCTTGGCTGGGCGGAACACCGGGGAGCTGTTTTTT. This translates into CASSLAGRNTGELFF.

The rearrangement joins TRBV30 to TRBJ2-1, with D hard to call. Per germline, CDR1 GTSNPN and CDR2 SVGIG (reference sequence). The germline V and J ends were trimmed by 4 bases and 3 bases, with 10 bases remaining between them. The CDR3 covers 13 residues. The CDR3 loop reads CAWNLDFYNEQFF. DNA of the CDR3: TGTGCCTGGAACTTAGATTTCTACAATGAGCAGTTCTTC.

V gene TRBV27 combines with J gene TRBJ2-5, with D perhaps matching TRBD1 (5 bases). V lost 2 bases, J lost 5 bases, and 12 bases lay in between. Germline V gene data show CDR1 as MNHEY and CDR2 as SMNVEV (reference sequence). The CDR3 runs to 14 residues. The CDR3 loop reads CASSLGVGVETQYF. CDR3 nucleotides: TGTGCCAGCAGTTTAGGAGTAGGGGTGGAGACCCAGTACTTC.

This chain's CDR3 is CASSLVGQVPEAFF. The CDR3 DNA follows: TGCGCCAGCAGCTTGGTGGGACAGGTTCCTGAAGCTTTCTTT. The genes are TRBV5-1 and TRBJ1-1; 8 bases map to TRBD1. The trim removed 0 bases at V and 6 bases at J, leaving 4 bases unmatched. The CDR3 loop spans 14 amino acids. Germline CDR1 reads SGHRS; CDR2 reads YFSETQ.

V and J are TRBV6-1 and TRBJ2-2; D is uncertain. Germline CDR1 MNHNS, CDR2 SASEGT. Trimming removed 2 bases at V and 0 bases at J, with 7 bases between. CDR3 length: 15 residues. CDR3 sequence (DNA): TGTGCCAGCAGTGAAAAGCGTCCGAACACCGGGGAGCTGTTTTTT. Protein: CASSEKRPNTGELFF.

The chain joins TRBV5-1 to TRBJ2-1; TRBD1 matches 11 bases. In germline, CDR1 is SGHRS, CDR2 YFSETQ. The CDR3 is made up of 17 amino acids. Trimming removed 0 bases from V and 6 bases from J; junction bases left unmatched: 8. This chain's CDR3 is CASSLDSGTGGSNEQFF. In DNA, the CDR3 is TGCGCCAGCAGCTTGGACTCCGGGACAGGGGGGTCCAATGAGCAGTTCTTC.

This clone was detected only once. The genes are TRBV19 and TRBJ1-5; possibly TRBD1 for D (5 bases). Germline loops: CDR1 LNHDA, CDR2 SQIVND (reference sequence). CDR3 length equals 15 residues. Between the trimmed V and J ends, which lost 7 bases and 0 bases, there was a span of 13 bases. The CDR3 loop reads CASNRLGDSNQPQHF. DNA for the CDR3: TGTGCCAGTAACCGATTAGGGGATAGCAATCAGCCCCAGCATTTT. The whole variable domain, filled in from reference TRBV19 and TRBJ1-5, reads DGGITQSPKYLFRKEGQNVTLSCEQNLNHDAMYWYRQDPGQGLRLIYYSQIVNDFQKGDIAEGYSVSREKKESFPLTVTSAQKNPTAFYLCASNRLGDSNQPQHFGDGTRLSIL.

This clone showed up just a few times. V gene TRBV7-9 combines with J gene TRBJ1-1, with 7 positions matching TRBD1. After removal of 5 bases from V and 1 base from J, the junction contained 1 base not matched to a gene. The CDR3 contains 13 residues. CDR1 and CDR2 from the germline V gene are SEHNR and FQNEAQ (reference sequence). The chain's CDR3 is CASSGQENTEAFF. CDR3 nucleotides: TGTGCCAGCAGCGGACAGGAGAACACTGAAGCTTTCTTT.

The genes are TRBV5-1 and TRBJ1-1; no clear D gene. Germline assignment: CDR1 SGHRS and CDR2 YFSETQ. This CDR3 region has 13 residues. Between the trimmed V and J ends, which lost 0 bases and 4 bases, there was a span of 7 bases. CDR3 in DNA: TGCGCCAGCAGCTTGGGGGAGGGCACTGAAGCTTTCTTT. It codes for CASSLGEGTEAFF.

In this sample, this clone turned up once. V gene TRBV5-1 combines with J gene TRBJ2-5; 8 bases agree with TRBD1. Germline loops: CDR1 SGHRS, CDR2 YFSETQ. The CDR3 sequence is 14 residues long. After removal of 0 bases from V and 5 bases from J, the junction contained 3 bases not matched to a gene. The CDR3 is CASSLGTGRETQYF. The CDR3 region has the DNA TGCGCCAGCAGCTTGGGGACAGGGAGGGAGACCCAGTACTTC.

This chain joins TRBV4-1 and TRBJ1-2; 7 nucleotides match TRBD1. This CDR3 has 13 residues. Germline loops: CDR1 MGHRA, CDR2 YSYEKL. V was pared by 4 bases and J by 2 bases, with 1 base of the junction left unmatched. The CDR3 reads CASSPTGNYGYTF. CDR3 DNA: TGCGCCAGCAGCCCGACAGGGAACTATGGCTACACCTTC.

The V call is TRBV27, the J call TRBJ2-7; D perhaps matches TRBD1 (5 bases). CDR3 length equals 14 residues. Between the trimmed V and J ends, which lost 3 bases and 0 bases, there was a span of 9 bases. Germline lookup yields CDR1 MNHEY and CDR2 SMNVEV (reference sequence). Here the CDR3 DNA reads TGTGCCAGCAGTTTTTTAGGGGACTCCTACGAGCAGTACTTC. Translating gives CASSFLGDSYEQYF.

The gene calls are TRBV5-1 and TRBJ1-2; 7 nucleotides line up with TRBD1. V was pared by 0 bases and J by 6 bases, with 2 bases of the junction left unmatched. In germline, CDR1 is SGHRS, CDR2 YFSETQ. The CDR3 extends over 13 amino acids. CDR3 residues: CASSLATGHGYTF. CDR3 DNA sequence: TGCGCCAGCAGCTTGGCGACAGGGCATGGCTACACCTTC.

The chain is built from TRBV21-1 and TRBJ2-1; TRBD2 is taken as the D call from the table, unchecked against the DNA. TRBV21-1 is annotated as a pseudogene. The length of the CDR3 is 17 residues. The CDR3, as DNA: TGTGCCAGCAGCAAAGCGGCTAGCGGGGGAAACTACAATGAGCAGTTCTTC. Amino acids: CASSKAASGGNYNEQFF.

This chain connects TRBV7-2 to TRBJ2-1, with TRBD2 as a possible D gene (6 bases). Germline CDR1 is SGHTA and CDR2 is FQGNSA. The CDR3 consists of 17 residues. Trimming removed 5 bases from V and 0 bases from J, with 17 bases in between. CDR3: CASSRLPPSVSYNEQFF. CDR3 DNA sequence: TGTGCCAGCAGCAGGTTACCTCCTAGCGTCTCCTACAATGAGCAGTTCTTC.

The chain has TRBV10-3 and TRBJ2-1; 7 nucleotides agree with TRBD2. Germline assignment: CDR1 ENHRY and CDR2 SYGVKD. V trimming: 3 bases; J trimming: 3 bases; junction bases outside the gene matches: 5. The CDR3 length is 15 residues. The CDR3 nucleotides are TGTGCCATCAGTGATTTCGAGCGGGGCTACAATGAGCAGTTCTTC. It is translated as CAISDFERGYNEQFF.